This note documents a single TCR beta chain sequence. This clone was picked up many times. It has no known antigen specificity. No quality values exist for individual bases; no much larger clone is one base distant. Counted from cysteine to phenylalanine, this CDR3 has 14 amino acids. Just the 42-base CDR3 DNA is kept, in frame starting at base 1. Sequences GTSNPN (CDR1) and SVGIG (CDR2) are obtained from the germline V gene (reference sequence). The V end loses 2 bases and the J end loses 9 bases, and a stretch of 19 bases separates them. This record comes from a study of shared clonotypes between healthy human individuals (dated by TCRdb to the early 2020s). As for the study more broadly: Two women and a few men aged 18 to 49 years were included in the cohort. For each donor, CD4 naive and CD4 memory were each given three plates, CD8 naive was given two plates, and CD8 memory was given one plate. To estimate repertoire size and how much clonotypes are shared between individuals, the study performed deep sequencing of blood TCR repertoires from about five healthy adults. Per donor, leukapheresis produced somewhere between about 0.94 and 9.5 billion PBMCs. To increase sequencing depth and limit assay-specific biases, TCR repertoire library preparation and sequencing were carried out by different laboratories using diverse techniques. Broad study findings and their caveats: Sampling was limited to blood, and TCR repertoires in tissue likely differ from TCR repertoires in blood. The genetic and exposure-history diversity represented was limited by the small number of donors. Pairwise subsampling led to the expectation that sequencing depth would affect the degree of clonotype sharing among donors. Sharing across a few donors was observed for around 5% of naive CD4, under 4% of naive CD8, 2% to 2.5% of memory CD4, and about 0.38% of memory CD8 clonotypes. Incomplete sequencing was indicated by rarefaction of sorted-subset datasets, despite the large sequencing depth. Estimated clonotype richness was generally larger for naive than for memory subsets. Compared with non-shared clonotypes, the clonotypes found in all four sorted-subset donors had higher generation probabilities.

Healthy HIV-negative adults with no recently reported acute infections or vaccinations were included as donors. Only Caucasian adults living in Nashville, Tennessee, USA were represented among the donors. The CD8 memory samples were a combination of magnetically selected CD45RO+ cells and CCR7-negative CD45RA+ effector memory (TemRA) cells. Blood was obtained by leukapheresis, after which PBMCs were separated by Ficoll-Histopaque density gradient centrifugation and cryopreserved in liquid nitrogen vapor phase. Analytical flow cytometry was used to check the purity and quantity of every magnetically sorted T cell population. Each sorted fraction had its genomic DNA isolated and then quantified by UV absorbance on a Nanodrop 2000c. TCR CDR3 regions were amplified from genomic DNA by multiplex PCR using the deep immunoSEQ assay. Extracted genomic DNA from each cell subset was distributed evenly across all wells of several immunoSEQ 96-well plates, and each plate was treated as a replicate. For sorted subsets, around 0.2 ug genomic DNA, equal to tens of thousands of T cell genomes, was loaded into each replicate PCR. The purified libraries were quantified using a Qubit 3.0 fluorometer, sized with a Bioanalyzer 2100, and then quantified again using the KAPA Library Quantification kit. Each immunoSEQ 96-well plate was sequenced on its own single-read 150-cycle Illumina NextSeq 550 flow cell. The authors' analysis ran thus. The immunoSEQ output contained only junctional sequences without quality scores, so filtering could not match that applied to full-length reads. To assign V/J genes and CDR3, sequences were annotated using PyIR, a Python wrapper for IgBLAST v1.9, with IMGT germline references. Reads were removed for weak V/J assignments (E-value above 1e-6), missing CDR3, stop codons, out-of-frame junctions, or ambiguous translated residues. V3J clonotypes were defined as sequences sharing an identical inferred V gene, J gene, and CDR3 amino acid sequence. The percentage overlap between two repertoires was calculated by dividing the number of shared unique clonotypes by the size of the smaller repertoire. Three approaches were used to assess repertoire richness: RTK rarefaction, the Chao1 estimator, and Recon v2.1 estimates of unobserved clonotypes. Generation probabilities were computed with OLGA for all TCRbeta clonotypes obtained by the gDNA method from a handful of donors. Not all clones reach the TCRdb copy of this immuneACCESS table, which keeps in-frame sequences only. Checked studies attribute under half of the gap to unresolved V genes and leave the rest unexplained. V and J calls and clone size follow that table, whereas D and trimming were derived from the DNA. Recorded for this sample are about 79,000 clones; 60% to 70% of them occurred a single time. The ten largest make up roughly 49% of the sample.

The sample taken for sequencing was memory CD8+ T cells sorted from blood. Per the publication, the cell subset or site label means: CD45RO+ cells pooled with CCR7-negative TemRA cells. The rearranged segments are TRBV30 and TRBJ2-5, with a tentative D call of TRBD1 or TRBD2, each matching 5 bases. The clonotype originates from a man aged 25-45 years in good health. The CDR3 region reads CAWSTSRWGTAQYF. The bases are TGTGCCTGGAGTACCTCGAGATGGGGGACGGCCCAGTACTTC. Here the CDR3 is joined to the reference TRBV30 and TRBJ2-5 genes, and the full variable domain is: SQTIHQWPATLVQPVGSPLSLECTVEGTSNPNLYWYRQAAGRGLQLLFYSVGIGQISSEVPQNLSASRPQDRQFILSSKKLLLSDSGFYLCAWSTSRWGTAQYFGPGTRLLVL.